By sample share, the clone carrying this T cell receptor (beta chain) is medium-sized. Its specificity is unknown. Multiplex PCR was performed with 32 V and 13 J primers, and it amplified TCR beta CDR3. TCRdb re-called the multiplex PCR reads through MiXCR, storing one row per CDR3 protein. This sample yields under 35,000 distinct CDR3 sequences, of which 28% are seen a single time; roughly 4.3% belongs to the top ten. TCRs were amplified from about 620 ng gDNA of bulk tumor per sample. Surgical sampling yielded several biopsies per primary tumor (spaced far apart). Curative operations were performed on patients who had untreated, newly diagnosed non-small cell lung cancer. These data come from a study of immune heterogeneity within non-small cell lung tumors. At the level of the study: There were 4 squamous cell carcinomas, around 11 non-squamous carcinomas and 1 tumor not otherwise specified. Findings and limits, study-wide: Comparison across individual patients showed largely distinct high-frequency T-cell receptor beta clonotypes. Clonality of local T cells correlated moderately but significantly with local tumor mutational burden (R 0.3 to 0.4). Dominant CDR3 beta clonotypes repeated across a patient's tumor loci, while different loci held unique high-frequency clones.

Germline V CDR1 and CDR2: MNHNS, SASEGT. The CDR3 extends over 13 amino acids. V was pared by 0 bases and J by 0 bases, with 3 bases between. The sample comprised lung tumor tissue. This clonotype was obtained from a man aged 35 to 55 with non-small cell lung cancer. The V gene is TRBV6-1, the J gene TRBJ2-7; D is unresolved. Here the CDR3 DNA reads TGTGCCAGCAGTGAAGCGGACTCCTACGAGCAGTACTTC. Translation gives CASSEADSYEQYF.